The entry below gives a single TCR beta chain sequence along with its context. Its antigen target is currently unknown. The sample holds no much larger clone one base away, and base qualities are not on file. The record originates from a study of T cells in localized non-small cell lung cancer (dated by TCRdb to 2019 to 2021). In the study overall: The study examined T cell repertoires in a few hundred patients with early-stage NSCLC and compared tumors with uninvolved tumor-adjacent lungs. The cohort consisted of under 300 treatment-naive NSCLC patients whose localized lung tumors had been resected. A mean age of 66.3 years was recorded for the NSCLC patients, of whom 120 to 150 were male and 85 to 110 were female.

The paper as a whole reports these results and caveats: Because multi-region tumor sequencing was not done, intratumor heterogeneity could not be ruled out. Uninvolved tumor-adjacent lung showed the highest T cell clonality, higher than tumor, which suggests more focused antigenic responses in the adjacent lung. Of the top 100 tumor clones, a median of 57 were detected in paired uninvolved adjacent lung; about 28 were also among that lung's top 100. Longer overall survival was associated with higher blood T cell density, whereas shorter survival was associated with higher adjacent-lung clonality. Because the study design was exploratory, TCR variables were selected using unadjusted p-values without false-discovery rate correction.

CDR1 and CDR2 (MNHNS, SASEGT) derive from the germline V gene. For this chain, trimming is 9 bases at the V end and 1 base at the J end, and the number of junction bases without a gene match is 6. CDR3 length: 15 amino acids, cysteine to phenylalanine. The kept DNA is CDR3 alone, 45 bases in frame from the first base. TCR beta CDR3 regions were sequenced from DNA using the immunoSEQ Assay. Per the source publication's procedure: T cell density was computed as TCR beta template counts normalized to usable DNA estimated by amplifying housekeeping genes. The preseqR package was used to estimate richness by extrapolating to 400,000 templates for PBMC samples and to 120,000 templates for tissue samples. Clonality was calculated as one minus Pielou's evenness. To identify tissue-enriched TCRs, differential abundance testing was run on productive amino-acid clonotypes with a minimum total count of 5 and an alpha of 0.1. Repertoire overlap between compartments was quantified with the Jaccard Index and Morisita Overlap Index. TCR beta CDR3s were clustered by GLIPH together with public tetramer-defined viral CDR3s, and at least three viral sequences plus V-gene enrichment were required for viral motifs. TCRdb re-hosts the immuneACCESS table, in-frame sequences only. Its copies lack some clones; in the studies checked, an unresolved V gene accounts for under half of them, and the cause for the rest is not known. V and J calls and clone size are copied from that table; D and trimming were computed from the DNA. The sample records 25,000 to 30,000 clones, 85% to 95% of which are singletons. About 28% of the sample goes to the ten largest clones.

At diagnosis, peripheral blood, uninvolved tumor-adjacent lung and tumor were collected and were preserved as a mix of fresh-frozen and FFPE material. For TCR repertoire profiling, the blood samples were analyzed as peripheral blood mononuclear cells. Specimen: peripheral blood, collected before any cancer treatment. The rearrangement combines TRBV6-1 with TRBJ2-2; 9 junctional bases match TRBD1. This sequence was found in an older female donor with stage I lung adenocarcinoma. At the DNA level, the sequence is TGTGCCAGTAACAGGGGGCCCTTGAACACCGGGGAGCTGTTTTTT. This gives the protein CASNRGPLNTGELFF.